This TCR beta chain was recorded in a study of blood T cells in healthy people across ages. The CDR3 consists of 15 residues. CDR1 is SGHDN and CDR2 is FVKESK in the germline V gene. The study's findings and limits: Long-lived donors exceeded aged donors in naive CD4+ cells and diversity.

Each sample provided at least 5 micrograms of extracted total RNA. The authors ran a second PCR of about 7 to 11 cycles using a sample-barcoded 5' primer and a J-beta primer mix. TCRdb reanalysed the 5' RACE reads using MiXCR and keeps one entry per CDR3 protein. The sample holds over 1,500,000 distinct CDR3 sequences; about 39% are singletons and the top ten take about 21%. This clonotype appeared once. Its antigen is still unknown. The source material was blood. The receptor's source is a human donor in good health. This sequence joins TRBV14 and TRBJ2-4, with 8 bases lining up with TRBD1. The assigned J gene may be wrong: the sequence end matches TRBJ2-5 better. The CDR3 sequence: CASSQGMNRGETQYF. In DNA, the CDR3 is TGTGCCAGCAGCCAAGGAATGAACAGGGGGGAGACCCAGTACTTC.